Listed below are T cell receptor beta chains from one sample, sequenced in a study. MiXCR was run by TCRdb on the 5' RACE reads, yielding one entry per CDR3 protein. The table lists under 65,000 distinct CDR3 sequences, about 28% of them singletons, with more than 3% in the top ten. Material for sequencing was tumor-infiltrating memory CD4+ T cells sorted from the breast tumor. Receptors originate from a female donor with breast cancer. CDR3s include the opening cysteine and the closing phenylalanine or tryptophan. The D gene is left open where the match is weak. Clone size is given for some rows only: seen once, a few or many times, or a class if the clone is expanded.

CASSSGSKYGYTF	TGCGCCAGCAGCTCGGGGTCTAAATATGGCTACACCTTC	TRBV5-1	TRBJ1-2	-	-
CASSWDRGNTIYF	TGTGCCAGCAGTTGGGACAGGGGAAACACCATATATTTT	TRBV6-5	TRBJ1-3	-	TRBD1
CATSDPGLAQETQYF	TGTGCCACCAGTGATCCCGGACTAGCCCAAGAGACCCAGTACTTC	TRBV24-1	TRBJ2-5	few	TRBD2
CAWSASGSVGAFF	TGTGCCTGGAGTGCATCCGGGTCCGTAGGGGCTTTCTTT	TRBV30	TRBJ1-1	once	-
CASRDDRTGNTIYF	TGTGCCAGCAGAGATGACAGAACAGGAAACACCATATATTTT	TRBV7-2	TRBJ1-3	-	-
CASSLVAQDYEQYF	TGTGCCAGCAGCTTAGTTGCCCAAGACTACGAGCAGTACTTC	TRBV7-2	TRBJ2-7	-	-
CASSWLRFSQSGELFF	TGTGCCAGCAGCTGGCTTAGGTTCTCTCAATCCGGGGAGCTGTTTTTT	TRBV11-2	TRBJ2-2	few	-
CSAQQGTGELFF	TGCAGTGCCCAACAGGGCACCGGGGAGCTGTTTTTT	TRBV20-1	TRBJ2-2	many	-
CASSGLEYNEQFF	TGTGCCAGCAGTGGACTAGAATACAATGAGCAGTTCTTC	TRBV6-2/TRBV6-3	TRBJ2-1	few	TRBD2
CASSLVGGRNYNEQFF	TGCGCCAGCAGCTTGGTGGGCGGGAGGAACTACAATGAGCAGTTCTTC	TRBV5-1	TRBJ2-1	few	TRBD2
CASTKSGTDKEQFF	TGTGCCAGCACCAAATCCGGGACGGACAAAGAGCAGTTCTTC	TRBV7-9	TRBJ2-1	-	-
CSARGQVSYNEQFF	TGCAGTGCTAGGGGACAGGTTTCCTACAATGAGCAGTTCTTC	TRBV20-1	TRBJ2-1	few	TRBD1
CSARLRGSSTDTQYF	TGCAGTGCTCGCCTCCGGGGCAGCAGCACAGATACGCAGTATTTT	TRBV20-1	TRBJ2-3	-	-
CSAMEQVGKPQHF	TGCAGTGCTATGGAACAGGTCGGCAAGCCCCAGCATTTT	TRBV20-1	TRBJ1-5	-	-
CASSRANEQFF	TGTGCCAGCAGCCGGGCGAATGAGCAGTTCTTC	TRBV11-2	TRBJ2-1	-	-
CSAPRQSSYEQYF	TGCAGTGCCCCGAGACAGAGCTCCTACGAGCAGTACTTC	TRBV20-1	TRBJ2-7	few	-
CASSRTGGPYEQYF	TGTGCCAGCAGTCGGACAGGGGGCCCCTACGAGCAGTACTTC	TRBV6-1	TRBJ2-7	-	TRBD1
CASRMGRIANYGYTF	TGTGCCAGCAGAATGGGGAGGATCGCTAACTATGGCTACACCTTC	TRBV2	TRBJ1-2	-	-
CASSRQGRTEAFF	TGTGCCAGCAGCAGACAGGGGCGCACTGAAGCTTTCTTT	TRBV6-5	TRBJ1-1	once	TRBD1
CASSFPGGRKAFF	TGTGCCAGCAGTTTCCCAGGGGGTCGAAAAGCTTTCTTT	TRBV12-3/TRBV12-4	TRBJ1-1	-	TRBD1
CASSPGLAGEGEQFF	TGCGCCAGTTCACCGGGACTAGCGGGAGAGGGTGAGCAGTTCTTC	TRBV5-1	TRBJ2-1	-	TRBD2
CSVVGQGNSDTQYF	TGCAGCGTTGTAGGACAGGGGAATTCAGATACGCAGTATTTT	TRBV29-1	TRBJ2-3	few	TRBD1
CASSLSRGGEKLFF	TGTGCCAGCAGCTTGTCCAGAGGGGGTGAAAAACTGTTTTTT	TRBV7-2	TRBJ1-4	-	-
CASTANYGYTF	TGTGCCAGCACGGCTAACTATGGCTACACCTTC	TRBV6-1	TRBJ1-2	-	-
CSVASGLGQGAFF	TGCAGCGTTGCATCCGGGCTTGGGCAGGGAGCTTTCTTT	TRBV29-1	TRBJ1-1	-	-
CASSGTEAFF	TGTGCCAGCAGCGGAACTGAAGCTTTCTTT	TRBV28	TRBJ1-1	few	-
CASSVVDRGEQYF	TGTGCCAGCAGCGTAGTGGACAGGGGCGAGCAGTACTTC	TRBV9	TRBJ2-7	once	TRBD1
CSAHHTLGGSVYGYTF	TGCAGTGCTCACCACACACTTGGCGGGTCCGTCTATGGCTACACCTTC	TRBV20-1	TRBJ1-2	-	-
CASSLSRSKTEAFF	TGCGCCAGCAGCTTGTCGCGTTCGAAGACTGAAGCTTTCTTT	TRBV5-1	TRBJ1-1	few	-
CASQRGEGPGETQYF	TGTGCCAGCCAGAGGGGGGAGGGCCCTGGAGAGACCCAGTACTTC	TRBV7-9	TRBJ2-5	-	-
CASGLVDIQYF	TGTGCCAGCGGACTAGTAGACATTCAGTACTTC	TRBV6-2/TRBV6-3	TRBJ2-4	few	TRBD2
CASRSDRSSYEQYF	TGTGCCAGCAGATCGGACAGGAGCTCCTACGAGCAGTACTTC	TRBV6-5	TRBJ2-7	-	TRBD1
CASSLAGAPQHF	TGTGCCAGCAGTTTAGCAGGGGCGCCCCAGCATTTT	TRBV12-3/TRBV12-4	TRBJ1-5	few	-
CASSVLAQADTQYF	TGTGCCAGCAGCGTCCTAGCGCAAGCAGATACGCAGTATTTT	TRBV9	TRBJ2-3	few	-
CASSGKGAGTEAFF	TGTGCCAGCTCGGGGAAGGGGGCAGGGACTGAAGCTTTCTTT	TRBV18	TRBJ1-1	-	TRBD1
CASSQDHSTYEQYF	TGTGCCAGCAGCCAAGACCACAGTACCTACGAGCAGTACTTC	TRBV4-2	TRBJ2-7	-	-
CASSYSNRESRYEQYF	TGTGCCAGCAGTTACTCGAACCGGGAGTCGCGGTACGAGCAGTACTTC	TRBV6-5	TRBJ2-7	-	-
CASRLDEGKLFF	TGTGCCAGCAGATTGGACGAAGGAAAACTGTTTTTT	TRBV28	TRBJ1-4	-	-
CATSRGDGGNYNEQFF	TGTGCCACCAGCAGAGGTGACGGCGGGAACTACAATGAGCAGTTCTTC	TRBV15	TRBJ2-1	many	-
CASSLAETQYF	TGTGCCAGCAGCTTAGCGGAGACCCAGTACTTC	TRBV7-2	TRBJ2-5	many	-
CASSSLPGSSTDTQYF	TGCGCCAGCAGCTCCCTCCCGGGCTCTAGCACAGATACGCAGTATTTT	TRBV5-1	TRBJ2-3	-	-
CASSTQTYPEAFF	TGTGCCAGCAGCACCCAAACGTACCCTGAAGCTTTCTTT	TRBV5-5	TRBJ1-1	once	-
CAISPPPGRETQYF	TGTGCCATCTCACCACCCCCAGGGAGGGAGACCCAGTACTTC	TRBV18	TRBJ2-5	-	-
CASSFDNLYYNEQFF	TGTGCCAGCAGCTTCGACAACCTTTACTACAATGAGCAGTTCTTC	TRBV5-5	TRBJ2-1	many	-
CASSHERGATYEQYF	TGTGCCAGCAGCCATGAGCGGGGGGCAACCTACGAGCAGTACTTC	TRBV7-2	TRBJ2-7	few	TRBD2
CASRDRYSNQPQHF	TGTGCCAGCAGGGACCGCTATAGCAATCAGCCCCAGCATTTT	TRBV6-2/TRBV6-3	TRBJ1-5	-	-
CASTSLAGRSYNEQFF	TGTGCCAGCACCTCACTAGCGGGCCGGTCCTACAATGAGCAGTTCTTC	TRBV12-3/TRBV12-4	TRBJ2-1	-	TRBD2
CASSLNILQGTGQYF	TGCGCCAGCAGCCTAAATATCTTACAGGGGACGGGGCAGTACTTC	TRBV5-1	TRBJ2-7	-	TRBD1